This entry describes one T cell receptor (beta chain). Many counts were recorded for this clonotype. It has no known antigen specificity. No much larger clone exists at a distance of one base, and base qualities are not known. The TCR beta CDR3 regions were amplified from the RNA transcripts. The first round of RT-PCR for the TCR CDR3 was performed with the HTBI primer set and the Qiagen OneStep RT-PCR kit. Libraries were constructed in a second round of multiplex PCR, after which size selection and purification were performed. Paired-end sequencing of the libraries was performed with 100 bp reads on an Illumina HiSeq2000. Turning to the authors' computational methods: SOAPnuke was used to process the raw data, with reads discarded if the reads contained adapters or uncalled bases, had a mean Phred below 15, or lacked an exact constant-primer or identifier match. COPE v1.2.5 was used to merge high-quality paired reads, and clonotypes were defined as unique nucleotide sequences. MiTCR v1.1 was used to align the clonotypes against IMGT TRBV, TRBD and TRBJ reference segments. Only V-J combinations with frequency above 0.0001, covering about 99% of repertoires, were analysed. A TCS score was defined as the ratio of F50 (clonal expansion) to E x V (chaos), with BLOSUM62-based TCRdist applied between CDR3 peptides within each V-J. Welch's t-statistics and random forest reduced some 510 V-J features to 13, which were used in a naive Bayes classifier (R e1071). TCRdb cleaned the public reads at Q25 with fastp, built clones with MiXCR and kept in-frame beta chains. Identical CDR3 proteins give one entry, which carries the most common genes and DNA. The V and J calls here are based on TCRdb, not the publication. This sample is represented by about 250,000 distinct CDR3 sequences; around 22% of them were singletons. The top ten hold under 65% of the sample.

From the germline V gene, CDR1 is SGHNT and CDR2 is YENEEA. There are 15 amino acids in the CDR3, from cysteine to phenylalanine inclusive. Only the CDR3 region is kept as DNA, spanning 45 bases read in frame from base 1. Ends trimmed: V by 3 bases, J by 4 bases; bases unmatched to a gene: 8. Ophthalmopathy patients had moderately to severely active disease, Clinical Activity Score of at least 3, NOSPECS grade of at least 4, and duration under 3 months. The study excluded patients with uncontrolled infections, other autoimmune diseases, pregnancy or lactation. Diagnoses relied on clinical symptoms, serum thyroxine and TRAb, thyroid ultrasound and orbital computed tomography. Ficoll-Paque density gradient centrifugation was used to isolate PBMCs from approximately 10 ml of fresh peripheral blood. Trizol reagent was used to extract total RNA, and RNA quality was then checked on an Agilent 2100 Bioanalyzer.

The sample belongs to a study of T cells in Graves' hyperthyroidism and ophthalmopathy (dated by TCRdb to the late 2010s). In the study overall: Peripheral blood was collected at initial diagnosis, before any treatment. To identify TCR V-J signatures that set the groups apart, the researchers used a discovery cohort of 100 patients, made up of 40 to 45 with Graves' ophthalmopathy and some 55 with stable Graves' hyperthyroidism. Prospective prediction of ophthalmopathy was tested in an independent validation cohort of under 20 hyperthyroidism patients and some 17 patients who later progressed to ophthalmopathy. The 80 to 100 discovery patients were randomly divided into training and test sets at a 7:3 ratio. Thyroid tissue and blood T-cell repertoires from more than 5 Graves' hyperthyroidism patients were also compared in the study. After blood sampling, hyperthyroidism patients were treated with methimazole at a starting dose of 30 mg daily, and ophthalmopathy patients were treated with high-dose intravenous methylprednisolone. The paper describes TCR Vbeta CDR3 sequencing of 140 or so peripheral blood samples, made up of approximately 40 ophthalmopathy patients, 70 to 75 hyperthyroidism patients and 17 progressor patients. General conclusions and limits of the study: A 13 V-J signature model separated ophthalmopathy from stable hyperthyroidism, with about 90% sensitivity and roughly 81% specificity in cross-validation and 80%/75% in testing. Most expanded thyroid clonotypes (frequency above 0.001) were also detected in blood, a finding suggesting that blood repertoires may reflect thyroid immune responses. During validation, the model predicted progression to ophthalmopathy a median of approximately 7 months ahead of onset, with around 70% sensitivity and almost 75% specificity. No statistical method was used to fix the sample size in advance, and group allocation was not hidden from the investigators.

Source material: blood. The V and J genes are TRBV11-3 and TRBJ1-1, with 7 bases aligning to TRBD1. The TCR originated in a young man with Graves' ophthalmopathy. The CDR3 amino acid sequence is: CASSFYRGSSTEAFF. The nucleotide sequence reads as follows: TGTGCCAGCAGCTTCTACAGGGGTTCGAGCACTGAAGCTTTCTTT.